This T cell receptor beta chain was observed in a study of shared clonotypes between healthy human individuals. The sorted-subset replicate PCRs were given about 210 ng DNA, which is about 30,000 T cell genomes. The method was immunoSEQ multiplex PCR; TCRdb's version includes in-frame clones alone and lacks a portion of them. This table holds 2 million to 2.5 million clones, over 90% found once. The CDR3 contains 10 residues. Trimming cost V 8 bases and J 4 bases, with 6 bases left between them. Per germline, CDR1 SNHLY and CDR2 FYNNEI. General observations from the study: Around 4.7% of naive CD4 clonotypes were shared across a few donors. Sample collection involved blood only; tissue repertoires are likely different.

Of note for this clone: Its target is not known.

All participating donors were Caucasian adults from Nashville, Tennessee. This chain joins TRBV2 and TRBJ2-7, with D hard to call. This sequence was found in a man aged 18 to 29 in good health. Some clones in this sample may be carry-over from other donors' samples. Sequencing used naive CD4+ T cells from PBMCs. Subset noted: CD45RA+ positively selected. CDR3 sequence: CASGEYEQYF. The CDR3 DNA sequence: TGTGCCAGCGGGGAATACGAGCAGTACTTC.